Listed below are T cell receptor beta chains from one sample, sequenced in a study of graft-versus-host responses after intestinal transplantation. TCRdb's copy holds only in-frame clones and misses some; the assay was immunoSEQ multiplex PCR. The sample has over 65,000 clones, 92% seen once. The source material was PBMCs, sampled 98 days after intestinal transplantation. These receptors came from a human patient who received an intestinal transplant, so some T cells may come from the graft donor. Both conserved end residues are part of each CDR3. D genes are given only for firm matches. Some rows mark clone size as missing; the rest say once, few, many or name a class of expanded clone.

CDR3 protein: CASSSLAGGPREQYF
CDR3 DNA: TGTGCCAGCAGCTCCCTAGCGGGAGGGCCCAGGGAGCAGTACTTC
J gene: TRBJ2-7
D gene: TRBD2
clone size: -
V gene: TRBV11-2

CDR3 protein: CASSTAGENYGYTF
CDR3 DNA: TGTGCCAGCAGTACCGCGGGGGAGAACTATGGCTACACCTTC
J gene: TRBJ1-2
D gene: -
clone size: -
V gene: TRBV2

CDR3 protein: CASSLAISGGRYEQYF
CDR3 DNA: TGTGCCAGCAGCTTAGCGATCAGCGGGGGGCGCTACGAGCAGTACTTC
J gene: TRBJ2-7
D gene: TRBD2
clone size: -
V gene: TRBV7-2

CDR3 protein: CASSKQGWNTEAFF
CDR3 DNA: TGTGCCAGCAGTAAACAGGGATGGAACACTGAAGCTTTCTTT
J gene: TRBJ1-1
D gene: -
clone size: once
V gene: TRBV27

CDR3 protein: CASSSVTNTGELFF
CDR3 DNA: TGCGCCAGCAGCTCGGTCACGAACACCGGGGAGCTGTTTTTT
J gene: TRBJ2-2
D gene: -
clone size: -
V gene: TRBV5-1

CDR3 protein: CASSANRGLANEKLFF
CDR3 DNA: TGTGCCAGCAGCGCCAACAGGGGGCTAGCTAATGAAAAACTGTTTTTT
J gene: TRBJ1-4
D gene: TRBD1
clone size: -
V gene: TRBV5-6

CDR3 protein: CASSLSGAATNEKLFF
CDR3 DNA: TGTGCCAGCAGCTTGTCAGGGGCGGCAACTAATGAAAAACTGTTTTTT
J gene: TRBJ1-4
D gene: -
clone size: -
V gene: TRBV5-4

CDR3 protein: CASSLADTQYF
CDR3 DNA: TGCGCCAGCAGCTTGGCGGATACGCAGTATTTT
J gene: TRBJ2-3
D gene: -
clone size: -
V gene: TRBV5-1

CDR3 protein: CASSLARTTGSEKLFF
CDR3 DNA: TGTGCCAGCTCACTGGCCAGGACCACAGGGAGTGAAAAACTGTTTTTT
J gene: TRBJ1-4
D gene: -
clone size: -
V gene: TRBV18

CDR3 protein: CASSPGTSALNEQFF
CDR3 DNA: TGTGCCAGCAGCCCGGGGACTAGCGCTCTCAATGAGCAGTTCTTC
J gene: TRBJ2-1
D gene: TRBD2
clone size: -
V gene: TRBV6-5

CDR3 protein: CASSYSYPKGNTIYF
CDR3 DNA: TGTGCCAGCAGTTACTCTTACCCAAAAGGAAACACCATATATTTT
J gene: TRBJ1-3
D gene: -
clone size: -
V gene: TRBV6-5

CDR3 protein: CASSLRGPLAHEQFF
CDR3 DNA: TGTGCCAGCAGCTTAAGAGGTCCCCTGGCCCATGAGCAGTTCTTC
J gene: TRBJ2-1
D gene: -
clone size: -
V gene: TRBV7-2

CDR3 protein: CASSLLAGGTQARNEQFF
CDR3 DNA: TGTGCCAGCAGTTTATTAGCGGGAGGGACCCAAGCAAGAAATGAGCAGTTCTTC
J gene: TRBJ2-1
D gene: TRBD2
clone size: -
V gene: TRBV28

CDR3 protein: CASSLTSRANEKLFF
CDR3 DNA: TGTGCCAGCAGCTTAACCAGTAGAGCTAATGAAAAACTGTTTTTT
J gene: TRBJ1-4
D gene: -
clone size: few
V gene: TRBV7-9

CDR3 protein: CASSGGIGTGELFF
CDR3 DNA: TGCGCCAGCAGCGGCGGCATAGGCACCGGGGAGCTGTTTTTT
J gene: TRBJ2-2
D gene: -
clone size: few
V gene: TRBV10-1

CDR3 protein: CASSLWEGGTSGRNLRGDEQFF
CDR3 DNA: TGTGCCAGCAGTCTATGGGAGGGCGGGACTAGCGGGAGAAACCTCAGGGGCGATGAGCAGTTCTTC
J gene: TRBJ2-1
D gene: TRBD2
clone size: -
V gene: TRBV28

CDR3 protein: CASSHPRDSPLHF
CDR3 DNA: TGTGCCAGCAGCCACCCCAGGGATTCACCCCTCCACTTT
J gene: TRBJ1-6
D gene: -
clone size: -
V gene: TRBV4-2

CDR3 protein: CASKPSPETQYF
CDR3 DNA: TGTGCCAGCAAGCCGAGCCCAGAGACCCAGTACTTC
J gene: TRBJ2-5
D gene: -
clone size: -
V gene: TRBV2

CDR3 protein: CATSTSRAGNQPQHF
CDR3 DNA: TGTGCCACCAGCACAAGCCGGGCGGGAAATCAGCCCCAGCATTTT
J gene: TRBJ1-5
D gene: -
clone size: -
V gene: TRBV15

CDR3 protein: CASSLSGDFTQIDQPQHF
CDR3 DNA: TGTGCCAGCAGTTTATCGGGGGATTTTACGCAAATCGATCAGCCCCAGCATTTT
J gene: TRBJ1-5
D gene: -
clone size: once
V gene: TRBV27

CDR3 protein: CASSYSAENYEQYF
CDR3 DNA: TGTGCCAGCAGTTACTCGGCAGAGAACTACGAGCAGTACTTC
J gene: TRBJ2-7
D gene: -
clone size: -
V gene: TRBV6-5

CDR3 protein: CASSSPNGLRNPDTQYF
CDR3 DNA: TGTGCCAGCAGTTCCCCCAACGGACTAAGGAACCCAGATACGCAGTATTTT
J gene: TRBJ2-3
D gene: -
clone size: once
V gene: TRBV28

CDR3 protein: CASSERTTRDTEAFF
CDR3 DNA: TGTGCCAGCAGTGAAAGGACGACTCGGGACACTGAAGCTTTCTTT
J gene: TRBJ1-1
D gene: -
clone size: -
V gene: TRBV6-1

CDR3 protein: CASSALDRAGETQYF
CDR3 DNA: TGTGCCAGCAGCGCCTTGGACAGGGCGGGAGAGACCCAGTACTTC
J gene: TRBJ2-5
D gene: TRBD1
clone size: -
V gene: TRBV7-7

CDR3 protein: CASSLSGARRDEQYF
CDR3 DNA: TGTGCCAGCAGTTTATCTGGGGCGCGACGCGACGAGCAGTACTTC
J gene: TRBJ2-7
D gene: -
clone size: -
V gene: TRBV27

CDR3 protein: CASSMGQGSPGYTF
CDR3 DNA: TGTGCCAGTAGTATGGGACAGGGGTCCCCTGGCTACACCTTC
J gene: TRBJ1-2
D gene: TRBD1
clone size: -
V gene: TRBV19

CDR3 protein: CASSYRSRGRWETQYF
CDR3 DNA: TGTGCCAGCAGTTATCGTTCCAGGGGCAGGTGGGAGACCCAGTACTTC
J gene: TRBJ2-5
D gene: -
clone size: -
V gene: TRBV6-5

CDR3 protein: CASKTGALPGTQYF
CDR3 DNA: TGTGCCAGCAAGACGGGAGCCCTACCGGGGACCCAGTACTTC
J gene: TRBJ2-5
D gene: -
clone size: -
V gene: TRBV28

CDR3 protein: CASSLRDEQFF
CDR3 DNA: TGTGCCAGCAGTTTACGAGATGAGCAGTTCTTC
J gene: TRBJ2-1
D gene: -
clone size: -
V gene: TRBV28

CDR3 protein: CASSSGRSTYEQYF
CDR3 DNA: TGTGCCAGCAGCTCCGGGAGGAGCACCTACGAGCAGTACTTC
J gene: TRBJ2-7
D gene: TRBD2
clone size: -
V gene: TRBV13

CDR3 protein: CASSQTGTATLETQYF
CDR3 DNA: TGCGCCAGCAGCCAAACCGGGACGGCTACTTTGGAGACCCAGTACTTC
J gene: TRBJ2-5
D gene: -
clone size: -
V gene: TRBV4-1

CDR3 protein: CASSLGLAGGIDTQYF
CDR3 DNA: TGTGCCAGCAGTTTAGGACTAGCGGGGGGTATAGATACGCAGTATTTT
J gene: TRBJ2-3
D gene: TRBD2
clone size: -
V gene: TRBV27

CDR3 protein: CASSRDRVEETQYF
CDR3 DNA: TGCGCCAGCAGCCGGGACAGGGTGGAGGAGACCCAGTACTTC
J gene: TRBJ2-5
D gene: TRBD1
clone size: -
V gene: TRBV10-1

CDR3 protein: CAISGEGARTDTQYF
CDR3 DNA: TGTGCCATCAGTGGAGAGGGGGCTAGGACAGATACGCAGTATTTT
J gene: TRBJ2-3
D gene: TRBD1
clone size: -
V gene: TRBV10-3

CDR3 protein: CASSQTASNQPQHF
CDR3 DNA: TGTGCCAGCAGTCAGACAGCTAGCAATCAGCCCCAGCATTTT
J gene: TRBJ1-5
D gene: -
clone size: -
V gene: TRBV2

CDR3 protein: CASSSQAGGTDTQYF
CDR3 DNA: TGTGCCAGCAGCTCACAAGCGGGGGGCACAGATACGCAGTATTTT
J gene: TRBJ2-3
D gene: TRBD2
clone size: -
V gene: TRBV7-3

CDR3 protein: CASSLEGGLSEKLFF
CDR3 DNA: TGTGCCAGCAGCTTAGAAGGGGGCCTTAGTGAAAAACTGTTTTTT
J gene: TRBJ1-4
D gene: TRBD1
clone size: -
V gene: TRBV11-2

CDR3 protein: CASTVQGAWQPQHF
CDR3 DNA: TGTGCCAGCACCGTACAGGGGGCCTGGCAGCCCCAGCATTTT
J gene: TRBJ1-5
D gene: TRBD1
clone size: -
V gene: TRBV6-5

CDR3 protein: CASIEEGSPYEQYF
CDR3 DNA: TGTGCCAGCATAGAAGAGGGCTCCCCCTACGAGCAGTACTTC
J gene: TRBJ2-7
D gene: -
clone size: -
V gene: TRBV28

CDR3 protein: CASSAGPGVEAFF
CDR3 DNA: TGTGCCAGCAGTGCGGGCCCAGGTGTTGAAGCTTTCTTT
J gene: TRBJ1-1
D gene: -
clone size: -
V gene: TRBV6-5

CDR3 protein: CASSVGSLAGDTDTQYF
CDR3 DNA: TGTGCCAGCAGCGTAGGGTCGCTAGCGGGGGACACAGATACGCAGTATTTT
J gene: TRBJ2-3
D gene: TRBD2
clone size: -
V gene: TRBV9

CDR3 protein: CASSLGRWPSGRRSDIQYF
CDR3 DNA: TGTGCCAGCAGTTTAGGTCGGTGGCCTAGCGGGAGGAGGTCGGACATTCAGTACTTC
J gene: TRBJ2-4
D gene: TRBD2
clone size: -
V gene: TRBV28

CDR3 protein: CAWTRTGGTDTQYF
CDR3 DNA: TGTGCCTGGACTCGGACAGGGGGCACAGATACGCAGTATTTT
J gene: TRBJ2-3
D gene: TRBD1
clone size: -
V gene: TRBV30

CDR3 protein: CASSSRGTYEQYF
CDR3 DNA: TGTGCCAGCAGTTCGAGGGGCACCTACGAGCAGTACTTC
J gene: TRBJ2-7
D gene: -
clone size: -
V gene: TRBV27

CDR3 protein: CASSPRQGDGDNEQFF
CDR3 DNA: TGTGCCAGCAGCCCTCGACAGGGGGACGGCGACAATGAGCAGTTCTTC
J gene: TRBJ2-1
D gene: TRBD1
clone size: -
V gene: TRBV5-4

CDR3 protein: CASSGTPLLDTQYF
CDR3 DNA: TGCGCCAGCAGCGGGACTCCCTTGTTGGATACGCAGTATTTT
J gene: TRBJ2-3
D gene: -
clone size: -
V gene: TRBV10-2

CDR3 protein: CASSPYSVAGVSYNEQFF
CDR3 DNA: TGTGCCAGTAGTCCCTACTCTGTAGCGGGAGTGTCCTACAATGAGCAGTTCTTC
J gene: TRBJ2-1
D gene: TRBD2
clone size: few
V gene: TRBV19

CDR3 protein: CASSPTPRDRPHGYTF
CDR3 DNA: TGTGCCAGCAGCCCTACCCCCCGGGACCGACCACATGGCTACACCTTC
J gene: TRBJ1-2
D gene: -
clone size: few
V gene: TRBV7-3

CDR3 protein: CASTSCGGETQYF
CDR3 DNA: TGTGCCAGCACCTCATGTGGTGGAGAGACCCAGTACTTC
J gene: TRBJ2-5
D gene: -
clone size: -
V gene: TRBV11-2

CDR3 protein: CASSEGYYGYTF
CDR3 DNA: TGTGCCAGCAGTGAGGGGTACTATGGCTACACCTTC
J gene: TRBJ1-2
D gene: -
clone size: few
V gene: TRBV2

CDR3 protein: CASSLGGARETQYF
CDR3 DNA: TGTGCCAGCAGCTTGGGAGGGGCGCGGGAGACCCAGTACTTC
J gene: TRBJ2-5
D gene: -
clone size: -
V gene: TRBV5-5